Listed below are T cell receptor beta chains from one sample, sequenced in a study of blood T cell repertoires in COVID-19. Assay used: immunoSEQ multiplex PCR; TCRdb lists only in-frame clones, some missing. The sample holds hundreds of thousands of clones, over 70% seen once. The specimen was peripheral blood. The source is a woman aged 50 to 60 with acute or convalescent COVID-19. Each CDR3 is given with its conserved first and last residue. The D gene is left open where the match is weak. Clone size is not always given. Where it is, it says once, few, many or a class for expanded clones.

V,D,J,size,CDR3,DNA
TRBV24-1,NA,TRBJ2-3,NA,CATSEGPGNPITDTQYF,TGTGCCACCAGTGAGGGCCCCGGAAACCCGATCACAGATACGCAGTATTTT
TRBV11-3,TRBD1,TRBJ2-2,NA,CASSYQGAKTGELFF,TGTGCCAGCAGCTATCAGGGGGCGAAGACCGGGGAGCTGTTTTTT
TRBV4-1,TRBD2,TRBJ2-6,few,CASSQDRRESSGANVLTF,TGCGCCAGCAGCCAAGATCGGCGGGAGAGCTCTGGGGCCAACGTCCTGACTTTC
TRBV10-3,TRBD2,TRBJ2-2,NA,CATAGTSGNTGELFF,TGTGCCACCGCCGGGACTAGCGGGAATACCGGGGAGCTGTTTTTT
TRBV18,NA,TRBJ2-2,once,CASSPGASPTNTGELFF,TGTGCCAGCTCACCAGGGGCCAGCCCGACCAACACCGGGGAGCTGTTTTTT
TRBV7-2,NA,TRBJ1-2,NA,CASSIGPVRGYTF,TGTGCCAGCAGCATAGGCCCGGTCCGGGGCTACACCTTC
TRBV25-1,TRBD2,TRBJ2-1,NA,CASSEWLAGRNEQFF,TGTGCCAGCAGTGAATGGTTAGCGGGAAGGAATGAGCAGTTCTTC
TRBV20-1,TRBD1,TRBJ1-1,NA,CSASLYRGTEAFF,TGCAGTGCTAGTCTATACAGGGGAACTGAAGCTTTCTTT
TRBV25-1,NA,TRBJ1-2,NA,CASSEWEGTDGYTF,TGTGCCAGCAGTGAATGGGAGGGAACGGATGGCTACACCTTC
TRBV7-9,TRBD2,TRBJ2-2,NA,CASGGLAIIHTNTGELFF,TGTGCCAGCGGCGGACTAGCGATTATCCATACGAACACCGGGGAGCTGTTTTTT
TRBV28,TRBD1,TRBJ1-1,NA,CATSRDRGRRNRIAFF,TGTGCCACCTCACGGGACAGGGGGCGCAGGAATCGTATTGCTTTCTTT
TRBV14,TRBD2,TRBJ2-1,NA,CASSHYIVAGYNEQFF,TGTGCCAGCAGCCATTACATAGTAGCGGGGTACAATGAGCAGTTCTTC
TRBV2,NA,TRBJ2-2,once,CASYYTGELFF,TGTGCCAGCTATTACACCGGGGAGCTGTTTTTT
TRBV19,NA,TRBJ1-2,NA,CASKRGPVSGYTF,TGTGCCAGTAAACGGGGTCCCGTCAGTGGCTACACCTTC